These 32 T cell receptor beta chains share one sample of origin, sequenced in a study of T cell clonality in common variable immunodeficiency. Libraries were prepared by immunoSEQ multiplex PCR; TCRdb keeps only in-frame clonotypes and omits some of them. Recorded here are more than 45,000 clones, none singletons. Material: peripheral blood mononuclear cells. These receptors were obtained from a person between 18 and 70 years old in good health.

This clone was recorded at least ten times. The observed sequence ends 3 residues before the CDR3 terminus, with the missing tail filled in from the germline J gene. The chain carries TRBV12-5 and TRBJ1-2; TRBD1 matches at 7 bases. The CDR3 length is 12 residues. Germline CDR1 LGHNT, CDR2 FRNRAP. The CDR3 spells CASGPWTGGYTF. The sequenced part of the CDR3 DNA is TGTGCTAGTGGTCCCTGGACAGGCGGC.

This clone has ten or more counts. The read gets to within 3 residues of the CDR3 end, and the germline J gene fills in the rest. Distinct nucleotide sequences in the sample also encode this CDR3. The chain is built from TRBV6-2 or TRBV6-3 and TRBJ1-3, with 8 positions matching TRBD1. V dropped 5 bases and J dropped 3; count of bases not matched to a gene: 9. The length of the CDR3 is 16 residues. In germline, CDR1 is MNHEY, CDR2 SVGEGT. CDR3 protein: CASSPADGTGGNTIYF. The sequenced part of the CDR3 DNA is TGTGCCAGCAGTCCCGCGGACGGGACAGGTGGAAACACC.

Many counts were recorded for this clone. From the germline J gene comes the end of the CDR3, since the read stops 3 residues before it. This rearrangement joins TRBV5-6 to TRBJ1-3; D is unresolved. The CDR3 covers 14 residues. The ends were cut back, 3 bases at V and 4 bases at J, with 11 bases in the middle. The germline V gene has CDR1 SGHDT and CDR2 YYEEEE. The sequenced part of the CDR3 DNA is TGTGCCAGCAGCTCACCTTCCAGAGGAAACACC. This gives the protein CASSSPSRGNT. The full CDR3 protein is CASSSPSRGNTIYF. The full variable domain, with the rest looked up from reference TRBV5-6 and TRBJ1-3, is DAGVTQSPTHLIKTRGQQVTLRCSPKSGHDTVSWYQQALGQGPQFIFQYYEEEERQRGNFPDRFSGHQFPNYSSELNVNALLLGDSALYLCASSSPSRGNTIYFGEGSWLTVV.

This clone was picked up a small number of times. The CDR3 end is not reached by the read, which stops 3 residues before it; the germline J gene fills it in. This chain links TRBV6-1 with TRBJ1-1; D is unresolved. The germline gives CDR1 MNHNS, CDR2 SASEGT. This CDR3 is 11 amino acids long. Here the CDR3 reads CASSESREAFF. The CDR3 bases that were read are TGTGCCAGCAGTGAAAGTCGGGAA.

This clone has more than one count but fewer than ten. The sequence runs out 3 residues before the end of the CDR3; the remainder is reconstructed from the germline J gene. This chain uses TRBV6-2 or TRBV6-3 with TRBJ1-5, with a tentative D call TRBD1 (6 bases). Trimming pared 0 bases from V and 6 bases from J, leaving 9 bases between. In germline, CDR1 is MNHEY, CDR2 SVGEGT. The CDR3 is made up of 14 amino acids. The CDR3 DNA, read in part, is TGTGCCAGCAGTTACTCGACAGGAGGTCAGCCC. The encoded protein is CASSYSTGGQP. The entire CDR3 protein is CASSYSTGGQPQHF.

This clone appeared many times. The read is 3 residues too short to cover the CDR3 end, so that end is filled in from the germline J gene. V is TRBV5-1 and J is TRBJ1-6; TRBD1 agrees at 11 bases. This CDR3 is built from 15 residues. Germline V gives CDR1 SGHRS, CDR2 YFSETQ. V lost 4 bases and J lost 10; bases outside the gene matches: 7. CDR3 sequence reads: CASSGGTGGRSPLHF. Incomplete CDR3 DNA: TGCGCCAGCAGCGGCGGGACAGGGGGGCGGTCACCC.

This clone was counted at least ten times. The read comes to an end 3 residues before the CDR3 does, leaving the germline J gene to fill in the end. The V gene is TRBV28, the J gene TRBJ2-7; possible D gene TRBD1, 5 bases. V lost 0 bases to trimming and J lost 2 bases, with 11 bases between them. The CDR3 loop spans 15 amino acids. Germline CDR1 reads MDHEN; CDR2 reads SYDVKM. The sequenced part of the CDR3 DNA is TGTGCCAGCAGTTTATGGTCAGGGCTAACCTACGAG. This gives the protein CASSLWSGLTYE. The complete CDR3 protein is CASSLWSGLTYEQYF.

This clone was recorded at least ten times. The read falls 3 residues short of the CDR3 end, and the missing part is taken from the germline J gene. This sequence joins TRBV6-1 and TRBJ2-1, with 10 bases that match TRBD2. The V gene end was trimmed by 4 bases and the J gene end by 8 bases; junction bases not matched to a gene: 8. CDR1 is MNHNS and CDR2 is SASEGT in the germline V gene. The CDR3 runs 15 residues. This CDR3 reads CASSGERGGRDEQFF. The part of the CDR3 DNA that was read is TGTGCCAGCAGTGGCGAGCGGGGGGGCCGGGATGAG.

The sample holds many counts of this clone. The read comes to an end 3 residues before the CDR3 does, leaving the germline J gene to fill in the end. J is TRBJ2-5 and V is TRBV9; the D gene is possibly TRBD2 (5 bases). The V gene lost 0 bases and the J gene lost 4 bases, with 10 bases spanning the gap. Germline V gene sequence: CDR1 SGDLS, CDR2 YYNGEE. This CDR3 spans 14 amino acids. The CDR3 sequence: CASSVALVAETQYF. CDR3 DNA, as far as it was read: TGTGCCAGCAGCGTAGCACTAGTGGCAGAGACC.

Many counts were recorded for this clone. The observed sequence ends 3 residues before the CDR3 terminus, with the missing tail filled in from the germline J gene. J is TRBJ1-4 and V is TRBV7-2; D is ambiguous. This CDR3 spans 12 amino acids. V was pared by 2 bases and J by 8 bases, with 6 bases between. CDR1 is SGHTA, CDR2 FQGNSA, per germline. Incomplete CDR3 DNA: TGTGCCAGCAGCTTATTAAGGGAAAAA. Its protein product is CASSLLREK. The CDR3 as a whole reads CASSLLREKLFF.

This clone has just a few counts. The read stops 3 residues short of the end of the CDR3; the missing end is completed from the germline J gene. The chain combines TRBV5-1 with TRBJ2-7; tentatively, D is TRBD2 (5 bases). CDR3 length: 12 amino acids. Trimming shortened V by 7 bases and J by 5 bases, and 13 bases separated the two germline ends. The germline V gene has CDR1 SGHRS and CDR2 YFSETQ. The CDR3 region is CASQGRGDEQYF. The covered CDR3 bases are TGCGCCAGCCAAGGTCGGGGTGACGAG. Supplemented by reference TRBV5-1 and TRBJ2-7, the full variable domain reads KAGVTQTPRYLIKTRGQQVTLSCSPISGHRSVSWYQQTPGQGLQFLFEYFSETQRNKGNFPGRFSGRQFSNSRSEMNVSTLELGDSALYLCASQGRGDEQYFGPGTRLTVT.

The sample holds many counts of this clone. Read sequence stops 3 residues before the CDR3 end, and the germline J gene provides the missing end. The gene calls are TRBV7-2 and TRBJ1-2; perhaps TRBD1 as D (5 bases). The CDR3 covers 13 residues. V lost 1 base, J lost 6 bases, and 9 bases lay in between. Germline loops: CDR1 SGHTA, CDR2 FQGNSA. The CDR3 bases that were read are TGTGCCAGCAGCTTAGGGGGCAGGGATGGC. Its protein is CASSLGGRDG. The CDR3 in full is CASSLGGRDGYTF.

This clone was detected ten times or more. The read ends 3 residues before the CDR3 terminus; that terminus is restored from the germline J gene. The gene calls are TRBV7-8 and TRBJ1-5; 7 nucleotides agree with TRBD1. This CDR3 contains 16 residues. Germline V gene data show CDR1 as SGHVS and CDR2 as FQNEAQ. With V trimmed by 0 bases and J by 0 bases, 2 bases remained unmatched. CDR3 protein: CASSLAGGHSNQPQHF. The part of the CDR3 DNA that was read is TGTGCCAGCAGCTTAGCAGGGGGCCATAGCAATCAGCCC.

This clone occurred many times. The read ends 3 residues shy of where the CDR3 ends; the end is completed using the germline J gene. This chain connects TRBV19 to TRBJ1-5, with D hard to call. The ends were cut back, 3 bases at V and 5 bases at J, with 8 bases in the middle. The germline CDR1 and CDR2 sequences are LNHDA and SQIVND (reference sequence). CDR3 length: 13 amino acids. The covered CDR3 bases are TGTGCCAGTAGTATTTCCGGTTATCAGCCC. Protein sequence: CASSISGYQP. The full CDR3 reads CASSISGYQPQHF.

The sample holds many counts of this clone. The read ends 3 residues shy of where the CDR3 ends; the end is completed using the germline J gene. The chain is built from TRBV12-3 or TRBV12-4 and TRBJ1-5; 9 bases match TRBD1. The V gene end was trimmed by 3 bases and the J gene end by 1 base; junction bases not matched to a gene: 13. The CDR3 has 19 amino acids. Partial CDR3 DNA: TGTGCCAGCAGTTTTAATGTGGGGGGACAGGGAGAGAGCAATCAGCCC. Its protein is CASSFNVGGQGESNQP. The CDR3 in its entirety is CASSFNVGGQGESNQPQHF.

There are many counts of this clone. The missing CDR3 end, 3 residues past where the read stops, is filled in from the germline J gene. V is TRBV6-2 or TRBV6-3 and J is TRBJ1-5; D unclear. Germline V CDR1 and CDR2: MNHEY, SVGEGT. This CDR3 has 13 amino acids. V lost 6 bases to trimming and J lost 1 base, with 7 bases between them. The covered CDR3 bases are TGTGCCAGCAGAACAGACAGCAATCAGCCC. Amino acids: CASRTDSNQP. The entire CDR3 protein is CASRTDSNQPQHF.

This clone has only a few counts. The CDR3 end falls 3 residues outside the read, so it is completed with the germline J gene. The rearrangement joins TRBV11-2 to TRBJ1-1, with D unclear. The V and J ends lost 1 base and 0 bases respectively, with 9 bases between them. The germline gives CDR1 SGHAT, CDR2 FQNNGV. The CDR3 loop spans 15 amino acids. The CDR3 sequence is CASSLGSTVNTEAFF. The part of the CDR3 DNA that was read is TGTGCCAGCAGCTTAGGATCTACAGTGAACACTGAA.

As concerns this clone: The junction departs from germline at one end; a sequencing error may be responsible. The CDR3 end falls 3 residues outside the read, so it is completed with the germline J gene. Other DNA sequences in this sample translate to the same CDR3. V and J are TRBV18 and TRBJ1-3; D not certain. The CDR3 has 16 residues. Germline CDR1 is KGHSH and CDR2 is LQKENI. CDR3 region: CASSLGEVGSGNTIYF. The CDR3 bases that were read are TGTGCCAGCTCACTCGGGGAGGTGGGCTCTGGAAACACT.

This clone was counted many times. The DNA ends 3 residues before the CDR3 does, and the rest of the CDR3 is filled in from the germline J gene. The V and J genes are TRBV5-1 and TRBJ2-7, with D perhaps TRBD2 (6 bases). The CDR3 covers 15 residues. V lost 1 base and J lost 2, with 13 bases in between. Germline V gives CDR1 SGHRS, CDR2 YFSETQ. The CDR3 protein is CASSLMQGGPYEQYF. CDR3 DNA, as far as it was read: TGCGCCAGCAGCTTGATGCAGGGAGGCCCCTACGAG.

At least ten counts were recorded for this clone. The CDR3 end lies 3 residues beyond the end of the read and is filled in from the germline J gene. The J gene is TRBJ2-1, the V gene TRBV5-4; D is perhaps TRBD2 (5 bases). The CDR3 consists of 13 residues. Germline CDR1 and CDR2: SGHNT and YYREEE (reference sequence). V lost 0 bases and J 9 bases, leaving 10 bases between the germline ends. Here the CDR3 reads CASSLGGYGEQFF. The CDR3 DNA, read in part, is TGTGCCAGCAGCTTGGGCGGGTATGGTGAG.

This clone has a count of ten or more. The read comes to an end 3 residues before the CDR3 does, leaving the germline J gene to fill in the end. The rearrangement links TRBV20-1 to TRBJ1-4, with 8 bases that match TRBD1. The CDR3 sequence is 12 residues long. V dropped 8 bases and J dropped 4; count of bases not matched to a gene: 3. Per germline, CDR1 DFQATT and CDR2 SNEGSKA (reference sequence). CDR3 DNA (partial): TGCAGTCCCGGGACAGGTAATGAAAAA. This encodes CSPGTGNEK. The full CDR3 sequence reads CSPGTGNEKLFF.

With regard to this clone: The missing CDR3 end, 3 residues past where the read stops, is filled in from the germline J gene. This rearrangement joins TRBV11-2 to TRBJ1-1; a weak D match, TRBD1 (6 bases). The CDR3 sequence is 12 residues long. With 1 base removed from V and 7 bases from J, the gap between germline ends came to 7 bases. CDR1 SGHAT and CDR2 FQNNGV come from the germline V gene. The chain's CDR3 is CASSLGTVEAFF. The sequenced CDR3 bases are TGTGCCAGCAGCTTAGGGACAGTTGAA.

This clone was counted ten times or more. The missing CDR3 end, 3 residues past where the read stops, is filled in from the germline J gene. The rearrangement uses TRBV12-5 and TRBJ2-1, with D possibly being TRBD1 (6 bases). The germline V gene has CDR1 LGHNT and CDR2 FRNRAP. The CDR3 runs 15 residues. Trimming removed 0 bases from V and 9 bases from J, with 15 bases in between. CDR3 protein: CASGLVLLGAGEQFF. CDR3 bases read: TGTGCTAGTGGTTTGGTACTGCTGGGGGCAGGTGAG.

Only a few counts were recorded for this clone. The read finishes 3 residues shy of the CDR3 end, and the germline J gene is used to complete it. The chain couples TRBV30 to TRBJ2-7; 9 nucleotides line up with TRBD2. The CDR3 runs 14 residues. After removal of 8 bases from V and 1 base from J, the junction contained 9 bases not matched to a gene. Germline-derived CDR1 and CDR2 are GTSNPN and SVGIG (reference sequence). The CDR3 loop reads CAQELAGPSYEQYF. CDR3 DNA, as far as it was read: TGTGCCCAAGAGCTAGCGGGGCCTTCCTACGAG.

In the case of this clone: The read terminates 3 residues ahead of where the CDR3 ends, so the germline J gene completes it. The chain employs TRBV5-1 and TRBJ2-1; 13 nucleotides match TRBD2. This CDR3 is 14 amino acids long. Trimming cost V 7 bases and J 5 bases; bases outside gene matches: 3. Germline V gives CDR1 SGHRS, CDR2 YFSETQ. CDR3 residues: CASSGTSGNNEQFF. The CDR3 bases that were read are TGCGCCAGCTCCGGGACTAGCGGGAACAATGAG.

Ten or more counts support this clone. The read stops 3 residues short of the end of the CDR3; the missing end is completed from the germline J gene. V is TRBV6-2 or TRBV6-3 and J is TRBJ2-1, with 12 positions matching TRBD2. Germline CDR1 reads MNHEY; CDR2 reads SVGEGT. The CDR3 consists of 15 residues. The junction had 2 bases not matched to a gene; V was cut back by 0 bases and J by 8 bases. The CDR3 bases that were read are TGTGCCAGCAGTTACTCGACTAGCGGGGGCCATGAG. Translating it yields CASSYSTSGGHE. Given in full, the CDR3 is CASSYSTSGGHEQFF.

This clone was detected ten times or more. The sequence runs out 3 residues before the end of the CDR3; the remainder is reconstructed from the germline J gene. The chain recombines TRBV7-9 with TRBJ2-4; 9 nucleotides line up with TRBD2. The CDR3 runs 14 residues. Germline CDR1 is SEHNR and CDR2 is FQNEAQ (reference sequence). This chain's CDR3 is CASSLDSLAGFQYF. The DNA read from the CDR3 is TGTGCCAGCAGCTTAGACAGCCTAGCGGGGTTT.

This clone was recorded at least ten times. The read terminates 3 residues before the CDR3 end, so the remaining end is supplied by the germline J gene. The chain joins TRBV6-2 or TRBV6-3 to TRBJ1-1, with D possibly TRBD1 on 5 matching bases. Trimming pared 0 bases from V and 1 base from J, leaving 9 bases between. This CDR3 spans 15 amino acids. CDR1 MNHEY and CDR2 SVGEGT come from the germline V gene. The CDR3 here is CASSYSAGGNTEAFF. The covered CDR3 bases are TGTGCCAGCAGTTACTCGGCGGGGGGGAACACTGAA.

Comments on this clone: The read comes to an end 3 residues before the CDR3 does, leaving the germline J gene to fill in the end. The gene calls are TRBV6-1 and TRBJ2-1, with TRBD1 matching 11 bases. The V gene end was trimmed by 2 bases and the J gene end by 3 bases; junction bases not matched to a gene: 3. The CDR3 contains 16 residues. Per the germline V gene, CDR1 is MNHNS and CDR2 is SASEGT. The CDR3 reads CASSEWGTGGYNEQFF. Incomplete CDR3 DNA: TGTGCCAGCAGTGAATGGGGGACAGGGGGCTACAATGAG.

This clone was seen a handful of times. Coverage ceases 3 residues before the CDR3 finishes, and the germline J gene fills in the end. The chain is built from TRBV11-2 and TRBJ2-1; TRBD2 aligns across 11 bases. CDR1 SGHAT and CDR2 FQNNGV come from the germline V gene. This CDR3 is built from 15 residues. With V trimmed by 5 bases and J by 5 bases, 5 bases remained unmatched. The CDR3 bases that were read are TGTGCCAGCAGCCCCCTAGCGGGGGGCCACAATGAG. Amino acid sequence: CASSPLAGGHNE. Given in full, the CDR3 is CASSPLAGGHNEQFF.

This clone was observed at least ten times. The read ends 3 residues early relative to the CDR3; the germline J gene fills the gap. The rearrangement uses TRBV20-1 and TRBJ2-5; TRBD2 matches at 9 bases. Germline V gene data show CDR1 as DFQATT and CDR2 as SNEGSKA (reference sequence). Unmatched junction bases numbered 6, after V lost 1 base and J lost 0 bases. The CDR3 loop spans 16 amino acids. The part of the CDR3 DNA that was read is TGCAGTGCTAGAGTTTTGCGGGGGGGTTACCAAGAGACC. Translation: CSARVLRGGYQET. The full CDR3 reads CSARVLRGGYQETQYF.

This clone has a handful of counts. The read comes to an end 3 residues before the CDR3 does, leaving the germline J gene to fill in the end. This sample also contains other DNA sequences that code for the same CDR3. The chain recombines TRBV6-2 or TRBV6-3 with TRBJ1-2; weak D call: TRBD1 (6 bases). This CDR3 is 14 amino acids long. CDR1 MNHEY and CDR2 SVGEGT come from the germline V gene. The CDR3 bases that were read are TGTGCCAGCAGTAGCGGGGGGGCCACAGATACC. Residues: CASSSGGATDT. The entire CDR3 sequence reads CASSSGGATDTYTF.